This T cell receptor beta chain is drawn from a study of control samples from healthy donors and cancer patients. The table came from immunoSEQ multiplex PCR; TCRdb's copy has only in-frame clones and leaves some out. The top ten clones hold 3.2% of a sample with approximately 150,000 clones, around 92% of them seen once. V gave up 4 bases and J gave up 8 bases; unmatched junction bases: 6. CDR3 length: 14 amino acids. CDR1 and CDR2 from the germline V gene are SGHDT and YYEEEE. This chain links TRBV5-6 with TRBJ2-1, with 10 nucleotides matching TRBD1. Sequenced sample: blood. This sequence was found in a man aged 30 to 39 in good health. CDR3 region: CASSIRDRGDEQFF. The CDR3, as DNA: TGTGCCAGCAGCATAAGGGACAGGGGAGATGAGCAGTTCTTC. Complete variable domain (other parts from reference TRBV5-6 and TRBJ2-1): DAGVTQSPTHLIKTRGQQVTLRCSPKSGHDTVSWYQQALGQGPQFIFQYYEEEERQRGNFPDRFSGHQFPNYSSELNVNALLLGDSALYLCASSIRDRGDEQFFGPGTRLTVL.